This TCR beta chain was sequenced during a study of blood T cell repertoires in COVID-19. Study details: The cDNA or gDNA used as material had been derived from T cells, B-cell-depleted T cells, or PBMCs.

Participants, roughly 18 to 100 years old, spanned around 25 US areas. V lost 2 bases and J 4 bases, leaving 8 bases between the germline ends. The CDR3 contains 13 residues. CDR1 is LNHDA and CDR2 is SQIVND in the germline V gene (reference sequence). Assay: immunoSEQ multiplex PCR; the TCRdb copy retains only in-frame clones and omits some. Here the sample spans more than 250,000 clones, 87% being singletons. The sequencing input was PBMCs or T cells enriched from blood (not recorded which). This sequence originates from a woman in her 30s who had recovered from COVID-19. The V and J genes are TRBV19 and TRBJ1-2; D gene unclear. In nucleotides, the CDR3 is TGTGCCAGTAGTATACCAGGATCCTATGGCTACACCTTC. Protein product: CASSIPGSYGYTF.